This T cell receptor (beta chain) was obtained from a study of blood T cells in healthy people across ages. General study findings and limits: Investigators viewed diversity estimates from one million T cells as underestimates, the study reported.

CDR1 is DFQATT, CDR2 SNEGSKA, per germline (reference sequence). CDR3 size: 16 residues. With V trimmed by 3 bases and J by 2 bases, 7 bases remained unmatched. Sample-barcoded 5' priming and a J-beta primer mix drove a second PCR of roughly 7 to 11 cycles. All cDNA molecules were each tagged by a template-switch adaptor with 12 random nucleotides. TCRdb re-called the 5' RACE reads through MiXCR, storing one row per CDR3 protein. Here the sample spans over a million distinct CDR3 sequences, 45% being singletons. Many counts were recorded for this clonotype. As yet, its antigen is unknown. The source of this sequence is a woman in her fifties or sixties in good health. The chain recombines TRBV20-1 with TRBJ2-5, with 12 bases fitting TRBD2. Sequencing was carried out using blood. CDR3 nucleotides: TGCAGTGCTAGTCCTAGCGGGAGGGCCAAACAAGAGACCCAGTACTTC. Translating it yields CSASPSGRAKQETQYF.